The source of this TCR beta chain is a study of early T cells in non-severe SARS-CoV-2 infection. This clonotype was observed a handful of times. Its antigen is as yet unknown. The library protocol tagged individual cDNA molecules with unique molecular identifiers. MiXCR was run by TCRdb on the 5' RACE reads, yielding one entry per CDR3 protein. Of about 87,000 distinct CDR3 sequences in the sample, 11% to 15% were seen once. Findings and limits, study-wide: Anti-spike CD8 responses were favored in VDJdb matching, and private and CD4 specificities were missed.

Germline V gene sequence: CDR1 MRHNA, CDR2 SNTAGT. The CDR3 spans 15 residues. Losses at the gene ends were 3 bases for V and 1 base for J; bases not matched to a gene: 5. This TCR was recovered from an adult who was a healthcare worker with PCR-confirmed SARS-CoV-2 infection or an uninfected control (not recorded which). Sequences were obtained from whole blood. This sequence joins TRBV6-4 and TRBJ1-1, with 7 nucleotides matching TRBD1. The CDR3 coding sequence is TGTGCCAGCAGTGAATCTGGGACAGAGAACACTGAAGCTTTCTTT. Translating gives CASSESGTENTEAFF.